These 5 T cell receptor beta chains were sequenced from one sample in a study of identical twins. MiXCR, run by TCRdb on the 5' RACE reads, gives a single entry per CDR3 protein. The sample carries under 900,000 distinct CDR3 sequences, 12% recorded once. This sample also belongs to another study, concerning yellow fever vaccine responses in identical twins.

The source material was PBMCs. All receptors derive from a woman younger than 35 in good health.

This chain connects TRBV7-8 to TRBJ2-1; 12 nucleotides agree with TRBD2. Germline V gene data show CDR1 as SGHVS and CDR2 as FQNEAQ. CDR3 length: 17 residues. After removal of 4 bases from V and 0 bases from J, the junction contained 4 bases not matched to a gene. The DNA of the CDR3 is TGTGCCAGCAGCTCGGGACTAGCGGGCCCCTCCTACAATGAGCAGTTCTTC. This codes for CASSSGLAGPSYNEQFF.

This clonotype has a handful of counts. The V gene is TRBV5-5, the J gene TRBJ1-1, with 8 bases fitting TRBD1. CDR1 is SGHKS, CDR2 YYEKEE, per germline (reference sequence). V dropped 0 bases and J dropped 8; count of bases not matched to a gene: 6. The CDR3 sequence is 14 residues long. The CDR3 here is CASSLVRQGPEAFF. The CDR3 region has the DNA TGTGCCAGCAGCTTGGTAAGACAGGGGCCCGAAGCTTTCTTT.

This clonotype was picked up a small number of times. CDR3 residues: CASSYSVGETQYF. CDR3 nucleotide sequence: TGTGCCAGCAGTTACTCTGTGGGGGAGACCCAGTACTTC. The rearrangement joins TRBV6-2 or TRBV6-3 to TRBJ2-5; D is unresolved. CDR3 size: 13 residues. The V gene's germline CDR1 is MNHEY and CDR2 SVGEGT. Trimming took off 0 bases at V and 5 bases at J, with 7 bases between the two ends.

This clonotype was found a few times. The gene calls are TRBV5-4 and TRBJ2-1; no clear D gene. The ends were cut back, 3 bases at V and 5 bases at J, with 15 bases in the middle. The germline gives CDR1 SGHNT, CDR2 YYREEE (reference sequence). The CDR3 has 15 residues. CDR3 in amino acids: CASSSYRATNNEQFF. The CDR3 DNA reads TGTGCCAGCAGCTCCTACCGGGCCACGAACAATGAGCAGTTCTTC.

The chain uses TRBV19 and TRBJ2-3, with 8 bases that match TRBD1. This CDR3 comprises 15 residues. Germline V CDR1 and CDR2: LNHDA, SQIVND (reference sequence). V lost 5 bases to trimming and J lost 4 bases; unmatched junction nucleotides: 8. The CDR3 is CASSPDRAGADTQYF. The CDR3 DNA reads as TGTGCCAGTAGTCCGGACAGGGCGGGCGCAGATACGCAGTATTTT.